The rows below give T cell receptor beta chains drawn from one sample of a study of CD8+ T cells in alopecia areata. Assay: immunoSEQ multiplex PCR; the TCRdb copy retains only in-frame clones and omits some. The sample shows roughly 100,000 clones, 55% of them seen only once. The sample comprised CD4+ T cells sorted from blood. Receptors were obtained from a human donor in good health. Both conserved end residues are part of each CDR3. The order of the fields is D gene, clone size, V gene, CDR3 length, J gene, CDR3 protein, CDR3 DNA. The D gene is left open where the match is weak. Some rows mark clone size as missing; the rest say once, few, many or name a class of expanded clone.

NA,NA,TRBV9,13,TRBJ2-3,CASSGRRLDTQYF,TGTGCCAGCAGCGGTCGGAGGTTGGATACGCAGTATTTT
TRBD1,NA,TRBV4-3,14,TRBJ1-1,CASSQDGTGSGAFF,TGCGCCAGCAGCCAAGATGGGACAGGCTCCGGAGCTTTCTTT
NA,NA,TRBV30,11,TRBJ1-4,CAWSAGRVQFF,TGTGCCTGGAGTGCTGGCAGGGTGCAGTTTTTT
NA,NA,TRBV7-9,14,TRBJ1-1,CASSPAGVRTEAFF,TGTGCCAGCAGCCCAGCTGGGGTAAGGACTGAAGCTTTCTTT
NA,NA,TRBV9,14,TRBJ1-2,CASSVSSTNYGYTF,TGTGCCAGCAGCGTATCGTCCACTAACTATGGCTACACCTTC
TRBD2,NA,TRBV7-2,15,TRBJ2-5,CASTYLSGGQETQYF,TGTGCCAGCACCTACTTGAGCGGGGGCCAAGAGACCCAGTACTTC
NA,few,TRBV29-1,13,TRBJ2-5,CSVGSMGGQTQYF,TGCAGCGTTGGCTCCATGGGGGGACAGACCCAGTACTTC
NA,NA,TRBV23-1,14,TRBJ1-4,CASSPAEANEKLFF,TGCGCCAGCAGTCCGGCAGAAGCTAATGAAAAACTGTTTTTT
TRBD1,few,TRBV29-1,15,TRBJ2-6,CSVWTGGSGANVLTF,TGCAGCGTTTGGACAGGGGGCTCTGGGGCCAACGTCCTGACTTTC
TRBD2,NA,TRBV2,16,TRBJ2-1,CASSPISGGAANEQFF,TGTGCCAGCAGCCCCATTAGCGGGGGGGCCGCCAATGAGCAGTTCTTC
TRBD1,few,TRBV19,15,TRBJ2-5,CASRYTGVQAETQYF,TGTGCCAGTAGATACACAGGGGTTCAAGCGGAGACCCAGTACTTC
NA,few,TRBV29-1,12,TRBJ2-3,CSVQPSTDTQYF,TGCAGCGTCCAACCCAGCACAGATACGCAGTATTTT
NA,many,TRBV5-1,15,TRBJ2-3,CASSLGGDLTDTQYF,TGCGCCAGCAGCTTGGGTGGGGACTTGACAGATACGCAGTATTTT
NA,few,TRBV7-2,16,TRBJ2-7,CASSLAGTLSSYEQYF,TGTGCCAGCAGCTTAGCCGGGACTCTAAGCTCCTACGAGCAGTACTTC
NA,few,TRBV30,13,TRBJ2-5,CAWSVLGKETQYF,TGTGCCTGGAGTGTACTAGGGAAAGAGACCCAGTACTTC
TRBD2,NA,TRBV2,15,TRBJ2-3,CASSGLAGSTDTQYF,TGTGCCAGCAGTGGGCTAGCGGGAAGCACAGATACGCAGTATTTT
TRBD1,NA,TRBV5-5,14,TRBJ2-7,CASSLVQGAGEQYF,TGTGCCAGCAGCTTGGTACAGGGGGCTGGGGAGCAGTACTTC
NA,NA,TRBV7-2,15,TRBJ2-1,CASSLDQRGYNEQFF,TGTGCCAGCAGCCTCGACCAGAGGGGCTACAATGAGCAGTTCTTC
NA,NA,TRBV5-5,16,TRBJ2-1,CASSSGWRASYNEQFF,TGTGCCAGCAGCTCCGGCTGGCGGGCCTCCTACAATGAGCAGTTCTTC
TRBD2,NA,TRBV6-1,18,TRBJ2-1,CASSGGLAGGLVYNEQFF,TGTGCCAGCAGTGGCGGACTAGCGGGGGGCCTTGTTTACAATGAGCAGTTCTTC
TRBD2,NA,TRBV7-7,14,TRBJ2-5,CASSPQPSGETQYF,TGTGCTAGCAGCCCCCAACCTAGCGGGGAGACCCAGTACTTC
NA,NA,TRBV15,15,TRBJ1-5,CATSRGGGSNQPQHF,TGTGCCACCAGCAGAGGGGGTGGTAGCAATCAGCCCCAGCATTTT
NA,NA,TRBV5-6,14,TRBJ2-1,CASSGRETYNEQFF,TGTGCCAGCAGCGGAAGGGAAACCTACAATGAGCAGTTCTTC
NA,NA,TRBV4-2,14,TRBJ2-2,CASSHPQDTGELFF,TGTGCCAGCAGCCACCCACAGGACACCGGGGAGCTGTTTTTT
NA,NA,TRBV30,15,TRBJ2-6,CAWSVGAAGANVLTF,TGTGCCTGGAGTGTAGGCGCAGCTGGGGCCAACGTCCTGACTTTC